Only a few counts were recorded for the clone carrying this TCR beta chain. What it binds is not known. CDR3 length: 14 residues. With 7 bases removed from V and 4 bases from J, the gap between germline ends came to 15 bases. Germline CDR1 KGHDR, CDR2 SFDVKD. The sample belongs to a study of response to subunit inactivated influenza vaccine. TCRdb reprocessed the RT-PCR reads with MiXCR, giving one entry per CDR3 protein. The data contain about 160,000 distinct CDR3 sequences, approximately 10% of them singletons. Overall study findings and caveats: The authors offered the suggestion that each seasonal influenza vaccination recruits few new T cells.

This chain uses TRBV24-1 with TRBJ1-1, with D maybe TRBD1 (6 bases). Sample: non-naive T cells sorted from PBMCs, taken roughly 47 days after vaccination. The clonotype originates from a man aged 50 to 59 who received an inactivated influenza vaccine. DNA for the CDR3: TGTGCCACCAGCGCAAGGGGGGGGACCACTGAAGCTTTCTTT. It yields the protein CATSARGGTTEAFF.